The 22 T cell receptor beta chains given below trace back to one sample, sequenced in a study of Graves' ophthalmopathy and Graves' hyperthyroidism. The TCR beta CDR3 regions underwent amplification from RNA transcripts. HTBI-primed first-round RT-PCR preceded second-round multiplex PCR. TCRdb reprocessed the multiplex PCR reads with MiXCR, giving one entry per CDR3 protein. The table records about 480,000 distinct CDR3 sequences, over 13% of them present only once. Sample: blood. These receptors were obtained from a woman in her 30s with Graves' ophthalmopathy.

The chain has TRBV12-3 or TRBV12-4 and TRBJ1-5, with D possibly TRBD1 on 5 matching bases. The CDR3 is 14 amino acids. Trimming took off 3 bases at V and 2 bases at J, with 8 bases between the two ends. The CDR3 is CASSFTQGNQPQHF. In DNA, the CDR3 is TGTGCCAGCAGTTTTACACAGGGCAATCAGCCCCAGCATTTT.

This clonotype showed up many times. The V gene is TRBV4-1, the J gene TRBJ1-3; no firm D call. The CDR3 is made up of 17 amino acids. V was trimmed by 1 base and J by 0 bases, leaving 13 bases between them. CDR1 and CDR2 (germline): MGHRA, YSYEKL. CDR3 sequence: CASSQVEVGSSGNTIYF. The CDR3 DNA sequence: TGCGCCAGCAGCCAAGTAGAAGTGGGAAGCTCTGGAAACACCATATATTTT.

The chain has TRBV19 and TRBJ2-5; no definite D call. Trimming removed 3 bases at V and 4 bases at J, with 12 bases between. The CDR3 sequence is 14 residues long. CDR1 is LNHDA and CDR2 is SQIVND in the germline V gene (reference sequence). The CDR3 nucleotides are TGTGCCAGTAGTATCGGCCGCATAGGAGAGACCCAGTACTTC. Protein: CASSIGRIGETQYF.

The chain is built from TRBV12-3 or TRBV12-4 and TRBJ2-7; 8 bases match TRBD1. V lost 4 bases and J lost 3; bases outside the gene matches: 8. The CDR3 contains 15 residues. CDR3 region: CASSYSWTGNYEQYF. CDR3 DNA: TGTGCCAGCAGTTACTCGTGGACAGGGAACTACGAGCAGTACTTC.

This clonotype was detected many times. The J gene is TRBJ1-2, the V gene TRBV28; no clear D. The germline V and J ends were trimmed by 2 bases and 4 bases, with 11 bases remaining between them. Germline V gene sequence: CDR1 MDHEN, CDR2 SYDVKM. The CDR3 runs 14 residues. In DNA, the CDR3 is TGTGCCAGCAGTTTACGGCCGGAGGGCTATGGCTACACCTTC. It encodes CASSLRPEGYGYTF.

There are a few counts of this clonotype. The V gene is TRBV7-9, the J gene TRBJ2-1; D call uncertain. Germline assignment: CDR1 SEHNR and CDR2 FQNEAQ (reference sequence). Trimming took 5 bases from V and 8 from J, leaving 10 bases between them. The CDR3 sequence is 12 residues long. The CDR3 sequence: CASSPMSHEQFF. The DNA of the CDR3 is TGTGCCAGCAGCCCCATGTCCCATGAGCAGTTCTTC.

There are many counts of this clonotype. The rearrangement links TRBV28 to TRBJ1-1, with D perhaps matching TRBD1 (5 bases). Trimming took 4 bases from V and 0 from J, leaving 18 bases between them. This CDR3 region has 17 residues. Looked up from germline, CDR1 is MDHEN and CDR2 is SYDVKM. Here the CDR3 DNA reads TGTGCCAGCAGTTATGAAGAATACAGGCCCATGAACACTGAAGCTTTCTTT. Protein sequence: CASSYEEYRPMNTEAFF. Together with reference TRBV28 and TRBJ1-1, the CDR3 gives the full variable domain: DVKVTQSSRYLVKRTGEKVFLECVQDMDHENMFWYRQDPGLGLRLIYFSYDVKMKEKGDIPEGYSVSREKKERFSLILESASTNQTSMYLCASSYEEYRPMNTEAFFGQGTRLTVV.

This clonotype was detected many times. CDR3 bases: TGTGCCAGCACCCCAGACTCCTACGAGCAGTACTTC. It codes for CASTPDSYEQYF. The chain links TRBV12-3 or TRBV12-4 to TRBJ2-7; D remains ambiguous. V lost 7 bases and J lost 0, with 7 bases in between. This CDR3 has 12 residues.

This rearrangement joins TRBV28 to TRBJ2-7; 10 bases map to TRBD2. The CDR3 sequence is 17 residues long. The V gene end was trimmed by 8 bases and the J gene end by 1 base; junction bases not matched to a gene: 14. CDR1 is MDHEN and CDR2 is SYDVKM in the germline V gene. Here the CDR3 reads CASDPTVAGGGSYEQYF. As DNA, the CDR3 is TGTGCCAGCGACCCCACTGTAGCGGGAGGAGGGTCCTACGAGCAGTACTTC.

This clonotype was detected many times. The chain uses TRBV20-1 and TRBJ1-2; tentative D call: TRBD1 (6 bases). Germline V gene sequence: CDR1 DFQATT, CDR2 SNEGSKA (reference sequence). This CDR3 is 14 amino acids long. Trimming stripped 6 bases from V and 0 bases from J, with 14 bases between. CDR3 bases: TGCAGTGCCCCGAACAGGGAAACTAACTATGGCTACACCTTC. Its protein product is CSAPNRETNYGYTF.

This clonotype was found many times. J is TRBJ2-5 and V is TRBV6-5; D tentatively fits TRBD1 or TRBD2 (5 bases each). Trimming took off 0 bases at V and 1 base at J, with 6 bases between the two ends. Looked up from germline, CDR1 is MNHEY and CDR2 is SVGAGI. The CDR3 length is 14 residues. The CDR3 loop reads CASSYSGTQETQYF. The CDR3 nucleotides read TGTGCCAGCAGTTACTCAGGGACCCAAGAGACCCAGTACTTC.

This clonotype was observed many times. The chain carries TRBV6-1 and TRBJ2-5; no firm D call. Trimming stripped 1 base from V and 13 bases from J, with 10 bases between. This CDR3 has 11 amino acids. The germline V gene has CDR1 MNHNS and CDR2 SASEGT. The CDR3 DNA reads as TGTGCCAGCAGTGAAGTTGGACGGAGGTACTTC. Protein: CASSEVGRRYF.

This clonotype was seen repeatedly, ten times or more. The CDR3 here is CASSPTPGQDYGYTF. The CDR3 DNA is TGCGCCAGCAGCCCTACCCCGGGACAGGACTATGGCTACACCTTC. The J gene is TRBJ1-2, the V gene TRBV5-1; 8 nucleotides match TRBD1. The CDR3 runs to 15 residues. V trimming: 4 bases; J trimming: 3 bases; junction bases outside the gene matches: 8. Looked up from germline, CDR1 is SGHRS and CDR2 is YFSETQ.

This clonotype appeared many times. The rearrangement joins TRBV27 to TRBJ1-1; 7 positions agree with TRBD1. Trimming took 4 bases from V and 2 from J; bases not matched to a gene: 7. Germline CDR1 and CDR2: MNHEY and SMNVEV (reference sequence). This CDR3 contains 15 residues. In DNA, the CDR3 is TGTGCCAGCAGTTCCCAGGGGGGGGGTAACACTGAAGCTTTCTTT. Amino acids: CASSSQGGGNTEAFF.

This clonotype was recorded many times. The V call is TRBV13, the J call TRBJ2-5; perhaps D is TRBD1 or TRBD2 (5 bases each). CDR1 PRHDT and CDR2 FYEKMQ come from the germline V gene (reference sequence). The CDR3 contains 17 residues. Trimming stripped 5 bases from V and 4 bases from J, with 23 bases between. The CDR3 loop reads CASSLTVLRGKGETQYF. The CDR3, as DNA: TGTGCCAGCAGCCTAACGGTGTTGAGGGGCAAGGGAGAGACCCAGTACTTC.

This clonotype has a count of ten or more. The CDR3 is CSAKTGTHGYTF. Written as DNA, the CDR3 is TGCAGTGCTAAAACCGGGACGCATGGCTACACCTTC. The rearrangement uses TRBV20-1 and TRBJ1-2; D may be TRBD1 (5 bases). Trimming took off 4 bases at V and 6 bases at J, with 12 bases between the two ends. CDR1 DFQATT and CDR2 SNEGSKA come from the germline V gene (reference sequence). The CDR3 length is 12 residues.

This clonotype has ten or more counts. The rearrangement links TRBV2 to TRBJ2-5, with TRBD1 matching over 8 bases. This CDR3 is 14 amino acids long. Germline trimming cut 6 bases from V and 6 bases from J; bases unmatched to any gene: 9. Germline CDR1 reads SNHLY; CDR2 reads FYNNEI. CDR3: CASRAPGQEQTQYF. The DNA of the CDR3 is TGTGCCAGCAGGGCTCCGGGACAGGAGCAGACCCAGTACTTC.

This clonotype was counted at least ten times. The chain links TRBV6-1 to TRBJ1-5; TRBD1 is a possible D gene (5 bases). The V end lost 6 bases, the J end lost 9 bases, and 18 bases lay between the germline ends. The germline CDR1 and CDR2 sequences are MNHNS and SASEGT. The CDR3 consists of 14 residues. The CDR3 bases are TGTGCCAGCAGGCCAGGGACGGCCGAGGGGCCCCAGCATTTT. This encodes CASRPGTAEGPQHF.

There are many counts of this clonotype. This chain uses TRBV20-1 with TRBJ2-7, with TRBD1 matching over 7 bases. Trimming at V came to 0 bases and at J to 4 bases, leaving 9 bases not matched to a gene. Germline lookup yields CDR1 DFQATT and CDR2 SNEGSKA (reference sequence). This CDR3 has 15 amino acids. The CDR3 protein is CSAREGQARWYEQYF. In DNA, the CDR3 is TGCAGTGCTAGAGAAGGACAGGCGAGATGGTACGAGCAGTACTTC.

This clonotype was detected many times. The V call is TRBV12-3 or TRBV12-4, the J call TRBJ2-5; 7 bases agree with TRBD1. Trimming removed 7 bases from V and 2 bases from J; junction bases left unmatched: 7. There are 14 residues in the CDR3. The CDR3 nucleotides are TGTGCCAGCACCGCCGGGACAGTTCAAGAGACCCAGTACTTC. Protein: CASTAGTVQETQYF.

This clonotype was detected only once. The CDR3 spells CASSYSAGNYGYTF. The CDR3 bases are TGTGCCAGCAGTTACTCGGCGGGGAACTATGGCTACACCTTC. The genes are TRBV6-2 or TRBV6-3 and TRBJ1-2; no reliable D call. CDR1 and CDR2 from the germline V gene are MNHEY and SVGEGT. The CDR3 loop spans 14 amino acids. The germline V and J ends were trimmed by 0 bases and 2 bases, with 7 bases remaining between them.

The chain employs TRBV15 and TRBJ1-5; D gene uncertain. The CDR3 is made up of 12 amino acids. V gave up 0 bases and J gave up 5 bases, with 2 bases separating them. The V gene's germline CDR1 is LNHNV and CDR2 YYDKDF (reference sequence). The CDR3 DNA reads TGTGCCACCAGCAGAGAGCATCAGCCCCAGCATTTT. This sequence encodes CATSREHQPQHF.